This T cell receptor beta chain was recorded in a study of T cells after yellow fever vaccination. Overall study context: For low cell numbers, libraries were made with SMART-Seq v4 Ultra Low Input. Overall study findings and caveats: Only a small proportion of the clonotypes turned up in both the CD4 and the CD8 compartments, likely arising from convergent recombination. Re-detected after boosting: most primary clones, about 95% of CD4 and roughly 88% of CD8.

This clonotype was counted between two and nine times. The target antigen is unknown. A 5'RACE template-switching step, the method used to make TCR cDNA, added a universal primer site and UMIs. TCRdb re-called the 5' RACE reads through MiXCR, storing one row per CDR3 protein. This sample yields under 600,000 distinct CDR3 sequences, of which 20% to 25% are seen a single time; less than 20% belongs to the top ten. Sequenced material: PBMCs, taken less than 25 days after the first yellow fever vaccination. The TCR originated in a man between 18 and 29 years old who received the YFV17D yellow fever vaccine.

The CDR3 protein is CSVGVGRENTDTQYF. CDR3 DNA sequence: TGCAGCGTTGGCGTGGGCAGGGAGAACACAGATACGCAGTATTTT. The chain carries TRBV29-1 and TRBJ2-3, with D tentatively TRBD1 or TRBD2 (5 bases each). With 4 bases removed from V and 2 bases from J, the gap between germline ends came to 16 bases. CDR1 is SQVTM, CDR2 ANQGSEA, per germline. The CDR3 has 15 amino acids.